One and the same sample provided the 10 T cell receptor beta chains below, sequenced in a study of blood T cell repertoires in COVID-19. Assay: immunoSEQ multiplex PCR; the TCRdb copy retains only in-frame clones and omits some. The table has approximately 300,000 clones, around nine tenths seen once. Source material: PBMCs or T cells enriched from blood (not recorded which). The receptor source for this set is a woman aged 25 to 45 who had recovered from COVID-19.

The gene calls are TRBV19 and TRBJ1-2; a possible D gene is TRBD1 (5 bases). Germline CDR1 reads LNHDA; CDR2 reads SQIVND (reference sequence). The CDR3 runs 15 residues. V was pared by 0 bases and J by 7 bases, with 15 bases between. In nucleotides, the CDR3 is TGTGCCAGTAGTATAGATCGGGCAGGGATCCGTGGCTACACCTTC. It codes for CASSIDRAGIRGYTF.

The rearrangement links TRBV21-1 to TRBJ2-7; the table's D call of TRBD1 was not tested on the DNA. TRBV21-1 is reported as a pseudogene. The CDR3 contains 13 residues. CDR3 sequence: CASSRDSGSEQYF. DNA for the CDR3: TGTGCCAGCAGCCGGGACAGTGGGTCCGAGCAGTACTTC.

The chain couples TRBV7-8 to TRBJ2-2; 8 nucleotides align to TRBD1. Germline CDR1 SGHVS, CDR2 FQNEAQ. Trimming took 0 bases from V and 1 from J; bases not matched to a gene: 7. CDR3 length: 18 amino acids. The CDR3 loop is CASSLAGGGTGNTGELFF. CDR3 in DNA: TGTGCCAGCAGCTTAGCTGGAGGAGGGACAGGGAACACCGGGGAGCTGTTTTTT.

The gene calls are TRBV6-6 and TRBJ2-1; 12 positions match TRBD2. The ends lost 4 bases at V and 8 bases at J; junction bases unmatched: 9. The CDR3 sequence is 16 residues long. CDR1 is MNHNY, CDR2 SVGAGI, per germline (reference sequence). CDR3 bases: TGTGCCAGCAGTTTCGGACTAGCGGGGCCCGGAGATGAGCAGTTCTTC. Protein product: CASSFGLAGPGDEQFF.

The chain carries TRBV9 and TRBJ1-1; 7 nucleotides match TRBD1. The CDR3 sequence is 17 residues long. The V segment lost 3 bases and the J segment 0 bases; nucleotides outside the gene matches: 11. Germline assignment: CDR1 SGDLS and CDR2 YYNGEE. The CDR3 protein is CASSAGQLYPLNTEAFF. The DNA of the CDR3 is TGTGCCAGCAGCGCGGGACAGCTCTACCCCCTGAACACTGAAGCTTTCTTT.

V gene TRBV12-3 or TRBV12-4 combines with J gene TRBJ1-3; D is undetermined. The V end lost 6 bases, the J end lost 8 bases, and 11 bases lay between the germline ends. The CDR3 is made up of 12 amino acids. For the CDR3, the DNA is TGTGCCAGCAGAAGGACTTTGGACACCATATATTTT. Protein product: CASRRTLDTIYF.

The chain employs TRBV27 and TRBJ1-1, with D maybe TRBD1 (6 bases). CDR3 length: 12 amino acids. Trimming pared 6 bases from V and 5 bases from J, leaving 10 bases between. Germline CDR1 MNHEY, CDR2 SMNVEV (reference sequence). The CDR3 DNA reads as TGTGCCAGCAGACAGGGTTGGACTGAAGCTTTCTTT. It yields the protein CASRQGWTEAFF.

This clone is a singleton in its sample. V usage is TRBV11-2 and J usage is TRBJ2-7; TRBD2 matches 11 bases. The germline V gene encodes CDR1 SGHAT and CDR2 FQNNGV. The ends lost 5 bases at V and 5 bases at J; junction bases unmatched: 8. CDR3 length: 15 residues. CDR3 DNA: TGTGCCAGCAGCCCGACTAGCGGGGTAGTCGACGAGCAGTACTTC. Translating gives CASSPTSGVVDEQYF.

The rearrangement joins TRBV7-2 to TRBJ2-1, with D uncertain. Germline lookup yields CDR1 SGHTA and CDR2 FQGNSA. The CDR3 runs to 15 residues. V was trimmed by 1 base and J by 6 bases, leaving 13 bases between them. CDR3 sequence reads: CASSLEGGTSNEQFF. In nucleotides, the CDR3 is TGTGCCAGCAGCTTAGAAGGCGGCACCAGCAATGAGCAGTTCTTC.

V gene TRBV6-2 or TRBV6-3 combines with J gene TRBJ2-2, with a tentative D call TRBD1 (6 bases). Trimming cost V 6 bases and J 4 bases, with 12 bases left between them. The CDR3 has 14 amino acids. Germline CDR1 MNHEY, CDR2 SVGEGT. The CDR3: CASSHREGTGELFF. The CDR3 region has the DNA TGTGCCAGCAGCCACAGGGAAGGCACCGGGGAGCTGTTTTTT.